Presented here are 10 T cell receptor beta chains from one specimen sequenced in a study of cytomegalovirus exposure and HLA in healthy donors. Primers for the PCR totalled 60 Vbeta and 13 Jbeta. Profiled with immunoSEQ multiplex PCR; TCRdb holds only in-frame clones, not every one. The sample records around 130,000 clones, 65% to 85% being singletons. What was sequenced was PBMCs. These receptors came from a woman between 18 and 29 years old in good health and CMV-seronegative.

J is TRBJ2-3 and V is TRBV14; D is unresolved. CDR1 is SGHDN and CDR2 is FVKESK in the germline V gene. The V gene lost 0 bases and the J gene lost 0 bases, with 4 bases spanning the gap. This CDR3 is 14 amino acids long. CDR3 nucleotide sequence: TGTGCCAGCAGCCAAGACATGAGCACAGATACGCAGTATTTT. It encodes CASSQDMSTDTQYF.

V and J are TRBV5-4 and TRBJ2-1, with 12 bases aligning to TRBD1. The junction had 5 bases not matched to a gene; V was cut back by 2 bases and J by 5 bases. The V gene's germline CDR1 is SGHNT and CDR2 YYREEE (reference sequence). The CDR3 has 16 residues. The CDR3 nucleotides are TGTGCCAGCAGCTTAGGGACAGGGGGCGCGCACAATGAGCAGTTCTTC. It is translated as CASSLGTGGAHNEQFF.

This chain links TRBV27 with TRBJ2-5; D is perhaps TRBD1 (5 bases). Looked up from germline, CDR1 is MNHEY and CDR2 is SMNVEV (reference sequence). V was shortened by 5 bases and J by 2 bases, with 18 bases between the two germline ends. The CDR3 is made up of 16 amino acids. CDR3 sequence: CASSPILSTVQETQYF. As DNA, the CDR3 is TGTGCCAGCAGTCCAATTCTATCGACAGTTCAAGAGACCCAGTACTTC.

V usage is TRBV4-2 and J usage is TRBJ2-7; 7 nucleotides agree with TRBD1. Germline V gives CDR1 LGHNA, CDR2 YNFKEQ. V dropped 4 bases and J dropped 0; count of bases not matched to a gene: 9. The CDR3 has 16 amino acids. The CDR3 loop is CASSPSPDRSSYEQYF. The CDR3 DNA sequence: TGTGCCAGCAGCCCCTCACCGGACAGGAGCTCCTACGAGCAGTACTTC.

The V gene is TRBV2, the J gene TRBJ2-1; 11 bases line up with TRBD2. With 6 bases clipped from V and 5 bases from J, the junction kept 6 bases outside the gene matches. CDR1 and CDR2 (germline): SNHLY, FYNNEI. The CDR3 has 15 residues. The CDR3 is CASRVAGGAHNEQFF. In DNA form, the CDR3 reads TGTGCCAGCAGGGTAGCGGGAGGGGCCCACAATGAGCAGTTCTTC.

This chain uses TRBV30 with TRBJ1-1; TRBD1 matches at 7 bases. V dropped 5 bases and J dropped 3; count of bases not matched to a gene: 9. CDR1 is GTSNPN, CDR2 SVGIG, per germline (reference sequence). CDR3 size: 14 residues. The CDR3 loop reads CAWYPQGTYTEAFF. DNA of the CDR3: TGTGCCTGGTATCCACAGGGGACCTACACTGAAGCTTTCTTT.

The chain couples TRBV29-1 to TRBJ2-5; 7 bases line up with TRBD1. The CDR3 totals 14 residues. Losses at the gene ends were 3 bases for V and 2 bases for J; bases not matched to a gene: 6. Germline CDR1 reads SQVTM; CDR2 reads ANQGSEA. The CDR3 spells CSVDSGTDQETQYF. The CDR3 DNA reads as TGCAGCGTTGATTCCGGGACAGATCAAGAGACCCAGTACTTC.

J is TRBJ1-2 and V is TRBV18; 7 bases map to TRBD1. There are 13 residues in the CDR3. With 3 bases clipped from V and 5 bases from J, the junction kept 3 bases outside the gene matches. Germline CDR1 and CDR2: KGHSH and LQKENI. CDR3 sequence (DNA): TGTGCCAGCTCACCCGGGACAGAATATGGCTACACCTTC. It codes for CASSPGTEYGYTF.

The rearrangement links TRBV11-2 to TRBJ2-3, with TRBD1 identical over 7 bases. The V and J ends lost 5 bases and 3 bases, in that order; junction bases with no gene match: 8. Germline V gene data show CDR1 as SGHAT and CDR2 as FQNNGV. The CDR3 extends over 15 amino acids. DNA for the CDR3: TGTGCCAGCAGCCTAAACAGGGGAAGTACAGATACGCAGTATTTT. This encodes CASSLNRGSTDTQYF. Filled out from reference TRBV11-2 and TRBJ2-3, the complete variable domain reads EAGVAQSPRYKIIEKRQSVAFWCNPISGHATLYWYQQILGQGPKLLIQFQNNGVVDDSQLPKDRFSAERLKGVDSTLKIQPAKLEDSAVYLCASSLNRGSTDTQYFGPGTRLTVL.

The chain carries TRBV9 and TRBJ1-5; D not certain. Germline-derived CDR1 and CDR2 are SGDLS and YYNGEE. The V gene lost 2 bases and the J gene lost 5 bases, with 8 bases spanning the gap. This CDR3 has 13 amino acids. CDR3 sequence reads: CASSVSWDQPQHF. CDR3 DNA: TGTGCCAGCAGCGTTAGCTGGGATCAGCCCCAGCATTTT. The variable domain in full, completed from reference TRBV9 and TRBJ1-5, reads DSGVTQTPKHLITATGQRVTLRCSPRSGDLSVYWYQQSLDQGLQFLIQYYNGEERAKGNILERFSAQQFPDLHSELNLSSLELGDSALYFCASSVSWDQPQHFGDGTRLSIL.